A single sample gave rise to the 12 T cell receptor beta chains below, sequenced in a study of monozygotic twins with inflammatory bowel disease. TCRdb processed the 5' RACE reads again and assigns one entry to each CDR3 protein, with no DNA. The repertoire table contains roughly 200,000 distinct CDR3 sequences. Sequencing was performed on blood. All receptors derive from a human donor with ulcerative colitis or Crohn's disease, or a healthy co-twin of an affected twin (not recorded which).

The CDR3 region is CASSRDSRTEAFF. The genes are TRBV6-5 and TRBJ1-1; TCRdb calls TRBD1, which cannot be checked without DNA. Germline V gene lookup returns CDR1 MNHEY and CDR2 SVGAGI. The CDR3 covers 13 residues.

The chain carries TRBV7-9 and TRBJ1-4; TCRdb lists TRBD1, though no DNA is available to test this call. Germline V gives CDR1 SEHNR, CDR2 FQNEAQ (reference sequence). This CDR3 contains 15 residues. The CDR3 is CASSLKGQANEKLFF.

CDR3 protein: CASSFRETNEKLFF. The chain recombines TRBV13 with TRBJ1-4; no DNA is available, so the TRBD1 call from TCRdb remains unchecked. Germline V gene sequence: CDR1 PRHDT, CDR2 FYEKMQ (reference sequence). The CDR3 is 14 residues long.

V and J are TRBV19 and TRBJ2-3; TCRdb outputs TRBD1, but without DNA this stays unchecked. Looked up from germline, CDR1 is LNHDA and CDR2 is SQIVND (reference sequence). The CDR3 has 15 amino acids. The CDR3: CASSPGQGFTDTQYF.

Here the CDR3 reads CASSSQGASNQPQHF. The rearrangement links TRBV5-6 to TRBJ1-5; TCRdb designates TRBD1, a call that cannot be tested without DNA. The CDR3 consists of 15 residues. CDR1 is SGHDT, CDR2 YYEEEE, per germline. The full variable domain, in which reference TRBV5-6 and TRBJ1-5 provide the parts outside the CDR3, is DAGVTQSPTHLIKTRGQQVTLRCSPKSGHDTVSWYQQALGQGPQFIFQYYEEEERQRGNFPDRFSGHQFPNYSSELNVNALLLGDSALYLCASSSQGASNQPQHFGDGTRLSIL.

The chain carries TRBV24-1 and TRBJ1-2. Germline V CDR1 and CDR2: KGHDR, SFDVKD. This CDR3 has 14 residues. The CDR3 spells CATSDRPGGHGYTF.

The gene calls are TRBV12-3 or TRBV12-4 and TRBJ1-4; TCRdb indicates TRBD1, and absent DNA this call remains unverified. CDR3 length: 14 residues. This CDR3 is CASSSRTSMKKLFF.

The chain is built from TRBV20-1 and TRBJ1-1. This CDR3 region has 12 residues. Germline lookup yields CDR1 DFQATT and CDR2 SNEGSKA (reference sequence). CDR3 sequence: CSASWGGTEAFF.

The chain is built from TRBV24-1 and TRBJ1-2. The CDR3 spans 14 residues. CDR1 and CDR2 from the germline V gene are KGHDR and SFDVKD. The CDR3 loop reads CATSAAGANYGYTF.

The chain's CDR3 is CASSRYRREGTDTQYF. The chain couples TRBV7-6 to TRBJ2-3; TCRdb proposes TRBD1, but this gene call is untestable without DNA. Germline CDR1 reads SGHVS; CDR2 reads FNYEAQ. There are 16 residues in the CDR3.

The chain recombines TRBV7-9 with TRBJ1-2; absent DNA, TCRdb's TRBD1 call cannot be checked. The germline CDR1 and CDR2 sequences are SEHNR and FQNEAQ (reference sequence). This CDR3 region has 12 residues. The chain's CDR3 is CASSLTEVGYTF.

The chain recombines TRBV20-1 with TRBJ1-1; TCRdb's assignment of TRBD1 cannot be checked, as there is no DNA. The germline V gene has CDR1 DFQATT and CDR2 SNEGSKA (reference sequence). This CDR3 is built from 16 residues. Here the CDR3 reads CSASHYWAGQDTEAFF.